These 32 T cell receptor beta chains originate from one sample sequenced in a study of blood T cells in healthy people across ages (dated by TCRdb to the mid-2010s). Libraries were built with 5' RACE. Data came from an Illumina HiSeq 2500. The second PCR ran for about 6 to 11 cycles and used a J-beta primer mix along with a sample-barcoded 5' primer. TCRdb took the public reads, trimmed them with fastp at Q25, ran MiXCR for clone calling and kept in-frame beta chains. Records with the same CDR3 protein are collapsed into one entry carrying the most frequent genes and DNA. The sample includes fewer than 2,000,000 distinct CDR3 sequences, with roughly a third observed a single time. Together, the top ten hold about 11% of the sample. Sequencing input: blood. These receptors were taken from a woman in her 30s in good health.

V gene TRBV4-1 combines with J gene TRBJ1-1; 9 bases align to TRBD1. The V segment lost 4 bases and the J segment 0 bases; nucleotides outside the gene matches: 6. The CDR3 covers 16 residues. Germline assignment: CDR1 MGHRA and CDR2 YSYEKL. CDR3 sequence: CASSLFGTGLNTEAFF. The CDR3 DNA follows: TGCGCCAGCAGCCTCTTTGGGACAGGGCTGAACACTGAAGCTTTCTTT.

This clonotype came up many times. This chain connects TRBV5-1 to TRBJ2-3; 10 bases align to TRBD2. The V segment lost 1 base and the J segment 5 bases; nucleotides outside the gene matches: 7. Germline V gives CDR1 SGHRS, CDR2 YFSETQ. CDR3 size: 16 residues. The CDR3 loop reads CASSLSLAGAGDTQYF. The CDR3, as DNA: TGCGCCAGCAGCTTGAGTCTAGCGGGAGCAGGAGATACGCAGTATTTT. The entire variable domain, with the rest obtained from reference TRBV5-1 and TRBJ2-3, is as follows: KAGVTQTPRYLIKTRGQQVTLSCSPISGHRSVSWYQQTPGQGLQFLFEYFSETQRNKGNFPGRFSGRQFSNSRSEMNVSTLELGDSALYLCASSLSLAGAGDTQYFGPGTRLTVL.

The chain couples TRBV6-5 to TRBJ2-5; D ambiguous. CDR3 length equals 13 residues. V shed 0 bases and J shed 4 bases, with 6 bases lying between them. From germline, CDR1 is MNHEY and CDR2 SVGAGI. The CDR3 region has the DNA TGTGCCAGCAGTTACTCTCCCGGAGAGACCCAGTACTTC. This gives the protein CASSYSPGETQYF.

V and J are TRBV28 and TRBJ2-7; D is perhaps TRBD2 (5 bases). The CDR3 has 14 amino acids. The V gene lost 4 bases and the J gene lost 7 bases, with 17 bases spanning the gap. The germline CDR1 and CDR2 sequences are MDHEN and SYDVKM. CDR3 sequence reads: CASSSLGESGEQYF. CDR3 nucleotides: TGTGCCAGCAGTTCATTAGGTGAATCGGGAGAGCAGTACTTC.

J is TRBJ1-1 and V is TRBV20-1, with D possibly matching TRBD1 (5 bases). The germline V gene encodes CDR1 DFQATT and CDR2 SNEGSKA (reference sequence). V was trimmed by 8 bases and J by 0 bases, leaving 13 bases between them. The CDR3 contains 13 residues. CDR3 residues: CSLPGTVNTEAFF. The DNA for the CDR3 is TGCAGTCTTCCCGGGACGGTGAACACTGAAGCTTTCTTT.

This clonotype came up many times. CDR3 loop: CASSPTTQGSYEQYF. In DNA, the CDR3 is TGCGCCAGCAGCCCGACCACGCAGGGGTCCTACGAGCAGTACTTC. This chain joins TRBV4-1 and TRBJ2-7; D may be TRBD1 (6 bases). Trimming removed 4 bases at V and 1 base at J, with 14 bases between. This CDR3 is 15 amino acids long. Germline V lookup: CDR1 MGHRA, CDR2 YSYEKL.

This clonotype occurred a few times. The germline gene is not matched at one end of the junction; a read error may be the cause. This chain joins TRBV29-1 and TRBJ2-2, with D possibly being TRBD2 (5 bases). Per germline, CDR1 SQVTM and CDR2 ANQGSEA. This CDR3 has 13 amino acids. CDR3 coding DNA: TGCAGCGTTGCTCTTTCTGGGCTCGGGGAGCGGTTTTTT. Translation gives CSVALSGLGERFF.

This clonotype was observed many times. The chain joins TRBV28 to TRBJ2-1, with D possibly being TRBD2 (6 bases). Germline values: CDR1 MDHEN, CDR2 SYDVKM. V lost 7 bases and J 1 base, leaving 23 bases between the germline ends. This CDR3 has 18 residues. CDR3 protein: CASKGGRPNDLSYNEQFF. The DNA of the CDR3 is TGTGCCAGCAAGGGTGGGAGGCCGAATGATCTTTCCTACAATGAGCAGTTCTTC.

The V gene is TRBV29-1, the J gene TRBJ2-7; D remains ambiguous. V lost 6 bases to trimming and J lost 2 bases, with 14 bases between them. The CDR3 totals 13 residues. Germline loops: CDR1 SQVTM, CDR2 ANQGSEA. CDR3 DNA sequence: TGCAGCGTGCGACTTAGATTCACCTACGAGCAGTACTTC. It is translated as CSVRLRFTYEQYF.

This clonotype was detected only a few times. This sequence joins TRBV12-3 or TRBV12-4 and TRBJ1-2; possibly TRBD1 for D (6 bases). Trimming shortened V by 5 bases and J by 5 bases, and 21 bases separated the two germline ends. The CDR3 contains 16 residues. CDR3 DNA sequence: TGTGCCAGCAGTCCTAGGGGGGCGCGGTGGGTTTATGGCTACACCTTC. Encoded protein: CASSPRGARWVYGYTF.

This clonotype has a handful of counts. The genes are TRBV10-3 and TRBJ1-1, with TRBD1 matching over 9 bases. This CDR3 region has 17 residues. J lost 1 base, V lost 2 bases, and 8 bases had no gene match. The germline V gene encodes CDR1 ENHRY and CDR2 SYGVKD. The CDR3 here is CAISEPHLDRGNTEAFF. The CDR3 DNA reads TGTGCCATCAGTGAGCCTCATCTGGACAGGGGGAACACTGAAGCTTTCTTT.

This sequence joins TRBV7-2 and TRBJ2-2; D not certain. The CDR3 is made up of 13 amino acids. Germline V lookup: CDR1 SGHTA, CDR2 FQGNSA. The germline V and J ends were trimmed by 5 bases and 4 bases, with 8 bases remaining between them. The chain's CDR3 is CASSRTFTGELFF. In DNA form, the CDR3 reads TGTGCCAGCAGCCGGACCTTCACCGGGGAGCTGTTTTTT.

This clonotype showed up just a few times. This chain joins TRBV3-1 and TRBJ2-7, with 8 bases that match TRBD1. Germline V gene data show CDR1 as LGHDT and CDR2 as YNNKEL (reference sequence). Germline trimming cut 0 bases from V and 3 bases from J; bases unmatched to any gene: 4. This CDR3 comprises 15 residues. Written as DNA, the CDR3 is TGTGCCAGCAGCCAAGATACCGGGACAGGCTACGAGCAGTACTTC. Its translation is CASSQDTGTGYEQYF.

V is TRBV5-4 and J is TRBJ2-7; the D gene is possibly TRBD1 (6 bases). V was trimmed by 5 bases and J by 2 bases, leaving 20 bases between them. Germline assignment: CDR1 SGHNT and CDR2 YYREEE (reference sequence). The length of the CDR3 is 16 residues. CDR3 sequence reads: CASSFIPGTKTYEQYF. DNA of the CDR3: TGTGCCAGCAGTTTCATACCCGGGACAAAGACCTACGAGCAGTACTTC.

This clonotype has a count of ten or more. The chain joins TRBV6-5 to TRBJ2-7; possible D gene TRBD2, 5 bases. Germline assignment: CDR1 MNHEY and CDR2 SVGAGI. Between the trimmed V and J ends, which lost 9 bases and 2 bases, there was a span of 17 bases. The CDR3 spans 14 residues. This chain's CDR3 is CASRETSGAYEQYF. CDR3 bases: TGTGCCAGTAGGGAGACTTCGGGCGCCTACGAGCAGTACTTC.

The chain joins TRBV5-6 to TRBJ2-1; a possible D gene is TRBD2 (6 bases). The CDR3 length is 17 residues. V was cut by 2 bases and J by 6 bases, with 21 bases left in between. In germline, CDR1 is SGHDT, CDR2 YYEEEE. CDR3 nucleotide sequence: TGTGCCAGCAGCTTTTTCGGGACTTATGAATGGTCCAATGAGCAGTTCTTC. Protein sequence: CASSFFGTYEWSNEQFF.

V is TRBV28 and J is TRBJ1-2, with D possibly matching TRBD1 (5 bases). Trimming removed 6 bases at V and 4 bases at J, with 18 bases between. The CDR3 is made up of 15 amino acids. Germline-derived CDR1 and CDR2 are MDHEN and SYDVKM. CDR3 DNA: TGTGCCAGCAGAACCAGGGAGGCCTCTGGCTATGGCTACACCTTC. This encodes CASRTREASGYGYTF.

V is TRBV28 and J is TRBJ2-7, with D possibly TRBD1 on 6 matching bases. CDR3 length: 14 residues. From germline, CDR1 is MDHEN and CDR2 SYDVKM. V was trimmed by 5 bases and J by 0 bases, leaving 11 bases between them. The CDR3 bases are TGTGCCAGCAGTAAACAGGGTATCTCCTACGAGCAGTACTTC. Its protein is CASSKQGISYEQYF.

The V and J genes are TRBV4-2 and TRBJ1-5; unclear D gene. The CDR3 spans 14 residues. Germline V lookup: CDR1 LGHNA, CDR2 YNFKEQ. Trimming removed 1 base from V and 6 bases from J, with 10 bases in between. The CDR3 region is CASSQGGLAQPQHF. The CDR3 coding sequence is TGTGCCAGCAGCCAAGGGGGATTGGCTCAGCCCCAGCATTTT.

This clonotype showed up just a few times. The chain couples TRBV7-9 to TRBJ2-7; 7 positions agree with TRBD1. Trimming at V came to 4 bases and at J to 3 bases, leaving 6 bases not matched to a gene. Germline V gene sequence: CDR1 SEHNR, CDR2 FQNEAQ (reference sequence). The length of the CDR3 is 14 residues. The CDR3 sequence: CASSYKTGLYEQYF. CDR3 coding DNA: TGTGCCAGCAGCTATAAGACAGGGCTCTACGAGCAGTACTTC.

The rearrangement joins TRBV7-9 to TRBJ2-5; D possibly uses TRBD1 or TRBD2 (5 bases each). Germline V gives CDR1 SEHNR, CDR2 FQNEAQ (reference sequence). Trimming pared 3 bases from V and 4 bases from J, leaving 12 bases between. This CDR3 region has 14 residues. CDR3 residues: CASSFWGEGETQYF. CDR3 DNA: TGTGCCAGCAGCTTCTGGGGCGAGGGAGAGACCCAGTACTTC.

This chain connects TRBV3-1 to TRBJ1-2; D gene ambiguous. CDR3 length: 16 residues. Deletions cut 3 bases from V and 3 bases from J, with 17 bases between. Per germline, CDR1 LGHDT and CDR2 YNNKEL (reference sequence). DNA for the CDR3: TGTGCCAGCAGCCAGGCCCGGGGTAGTGGGGACTATGGCTACACCTTC. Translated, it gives CASSQARGSGDYGYTF.

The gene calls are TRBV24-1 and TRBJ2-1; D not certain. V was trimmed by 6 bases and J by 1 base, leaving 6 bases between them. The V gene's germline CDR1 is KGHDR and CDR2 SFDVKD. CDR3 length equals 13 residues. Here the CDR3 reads CATSRKSYNEQFF. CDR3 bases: TGTGCCACCAGTCGGAAGTCCTACAATGAGCAGTTCTTC.

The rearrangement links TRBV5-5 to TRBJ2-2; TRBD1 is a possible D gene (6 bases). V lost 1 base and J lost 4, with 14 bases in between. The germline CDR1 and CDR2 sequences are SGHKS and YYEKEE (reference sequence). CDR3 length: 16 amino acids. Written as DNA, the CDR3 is TGTGCCAGCAGCTTGACGTTACAGGGATTCACCGGGGAGCTGTTTTTT. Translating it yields CASSLTLQGFTGELFF.

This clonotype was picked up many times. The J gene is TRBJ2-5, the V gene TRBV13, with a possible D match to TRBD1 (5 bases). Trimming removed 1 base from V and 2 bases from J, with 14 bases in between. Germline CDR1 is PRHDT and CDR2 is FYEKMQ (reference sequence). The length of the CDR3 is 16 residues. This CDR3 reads CASSLALGRDQETQYF. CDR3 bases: TGTGCCAGCAGCTTAGCGTTGGGCAGGGATCAAGAGACCCAGTACTTC.

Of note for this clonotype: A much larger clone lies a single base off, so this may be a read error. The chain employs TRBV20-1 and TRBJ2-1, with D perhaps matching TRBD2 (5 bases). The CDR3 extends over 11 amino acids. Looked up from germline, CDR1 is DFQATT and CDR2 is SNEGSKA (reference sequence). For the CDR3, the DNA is TGCGGCGCCGGGGTGACGGATGAGCAGTTCTTC. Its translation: CGAGVTDEQFF.

The CDR3 here is CASRDSLNQPQHF. The CDR3 DNA sequence: TGTGCCAGCAGGGACAGCTTAAATCAGCCCCAGCATTTT. The V call is TRBV5-8, the J call TRBJ1-5, with D tentatively TRBD1 (6 bases). This CDR3 is 13 amino acids long. The germline V and J ends were trimmed by 5 bases and 4 bases, with 10 bases remaining between them. Germline V gene lookup returns CDR1 SGHTS and CDR2 YDEGEE.

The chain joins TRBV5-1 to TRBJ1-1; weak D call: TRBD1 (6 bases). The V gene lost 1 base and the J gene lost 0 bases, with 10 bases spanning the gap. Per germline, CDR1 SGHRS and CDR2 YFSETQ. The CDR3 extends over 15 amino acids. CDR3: CASSLQGSMNTEAFF. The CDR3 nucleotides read TGCGCCAGCAGCTTGCAGGGGAGCATGAACACTGAAGCTTTCTTT.

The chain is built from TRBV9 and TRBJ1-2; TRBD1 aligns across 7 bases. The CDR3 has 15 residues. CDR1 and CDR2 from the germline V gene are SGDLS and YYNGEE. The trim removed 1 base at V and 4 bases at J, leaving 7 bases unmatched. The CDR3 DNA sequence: TGTGCCAGCAGCGTAACCGGGACAGACTTCTATGGCTACACCTTC. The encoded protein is CASSVTGTDFYGYTF.

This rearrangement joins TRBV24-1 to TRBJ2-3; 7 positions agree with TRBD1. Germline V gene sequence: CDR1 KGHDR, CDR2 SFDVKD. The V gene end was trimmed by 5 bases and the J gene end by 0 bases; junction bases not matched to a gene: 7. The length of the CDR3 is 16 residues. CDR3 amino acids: CATSGTTGASTDTQYF. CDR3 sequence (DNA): TGTGCCACCAGTGGTACTACAGGGGCTAGCACAGATACGCAGTATTTT.

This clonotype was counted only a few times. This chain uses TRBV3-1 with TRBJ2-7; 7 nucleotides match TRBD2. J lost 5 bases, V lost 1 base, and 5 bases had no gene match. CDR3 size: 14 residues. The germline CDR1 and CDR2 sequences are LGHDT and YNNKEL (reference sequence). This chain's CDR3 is CASSQGGSQDEQYF. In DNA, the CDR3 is TGTGCCAGCAGCCAAGGCGGGAGTCAGGACGAGCAGTACTTC.

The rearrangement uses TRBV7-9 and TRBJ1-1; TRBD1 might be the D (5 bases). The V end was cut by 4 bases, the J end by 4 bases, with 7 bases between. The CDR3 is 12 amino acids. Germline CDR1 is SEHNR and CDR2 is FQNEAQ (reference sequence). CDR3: CASSSDTTEAFF. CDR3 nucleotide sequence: TGTGCCAGCAGCTCGGACACCACTGAAGCTTTCTTT.